This T cell receptor beta chain comes out of a study of beta chain features in type 1 diabetes. Study-level findings and limits: No resolution was reached here on whether HLA type influences TCRB rearrangement. The similarity of naive, central memory and Treg TCRB repertoires appeared greater among patients than among healthy donors. Type 1 diabetes patients had moderately but significantly shorter TCRB CDR3s in all four CD4+ subsets.

Expressed TCRB transcripts were sequenced because the entire RNA isolate underwent reverse transcription. Some clones are missing from TCRdb's copy, which holds only in-frame ones; the method was immunoSEQ multiplex PCR. The table shows 500,000 to 800,000 clones, with roughly 12% occurring only once. Sorted CD4+ subsets: naive, central memory, regulatory, stem cell-like memory (CD45RO/CCR7/CD25/CD127/CD95/CD27 panel). Each of the sorted populations had a purity greater than 95%. Germline CDR1 reads SGHAT; CDR2 reads FQDESV (reference sequence). The V end lost 2 bases, the J end lost 1 base, and 15 bases lay between the germline ends. The CDR3 contains 18 residues. Concerning this clone itself: What it binds is unknown.

The sequenced material came from naive CD4+ T cells from blood. This TCR came from a man between 25 and 39 years old with type 1 diabetes. The chain uses TRBV11-1 and TRBJ2-6; D is unclear. In nucleotides, the CDR3 is TGTGCCAGCAGCTTATCCCCTGGAGACTTGTCTGGGGCCAACGTCCTGACTTTC. This translates into CASSLSPGDLSGANVLTF.